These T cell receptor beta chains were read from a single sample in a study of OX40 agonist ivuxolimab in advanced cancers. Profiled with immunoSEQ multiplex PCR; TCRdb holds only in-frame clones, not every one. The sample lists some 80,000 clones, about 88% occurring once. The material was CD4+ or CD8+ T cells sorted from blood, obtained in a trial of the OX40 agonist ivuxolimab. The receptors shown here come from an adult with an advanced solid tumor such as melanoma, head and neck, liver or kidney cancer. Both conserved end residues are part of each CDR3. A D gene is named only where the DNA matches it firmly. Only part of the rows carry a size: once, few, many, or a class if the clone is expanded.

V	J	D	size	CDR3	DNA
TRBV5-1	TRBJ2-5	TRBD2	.	CASSNYRSGRGGETQYF	TGCGCCAGCAGCAATTACCGTAGCGGGAGGGGTGGTGAGACCCAGTACTTC
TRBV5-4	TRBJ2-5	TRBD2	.	CASSSGLAGGETQYF	TGTGCCAGCAGCTCTGGACTAGCGGGAGGAGAGACCCAGTACTTC
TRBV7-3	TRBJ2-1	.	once	CASSLLPGDEQFF	TGTGCCAGCAGCTTATTGCCGGGCGATGAGCAGTTCTTC
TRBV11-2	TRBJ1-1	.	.	CASSLLPRNNKAFF	TGTGCCAGCAGCTTACTGCCCAGAAACAACAAAGCTTTCTTT
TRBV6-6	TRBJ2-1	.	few	CASSYSKRTDEQFF	TGTGCCAGCAGTTACTCGAAACGTACCGATGAGCAGTTCTTC
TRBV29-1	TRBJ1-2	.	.	CSVISNYGYTF	TGCAGCGTGATTTCTAACTATGGCTACACCTTC
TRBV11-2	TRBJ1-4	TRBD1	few	CASSQTHSGGTQKLFF	TGTGCCAGCAGTCAAACGCATTCAGGGGGGACGCAAAAACTGTTTTTT
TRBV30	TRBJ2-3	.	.	CAWGQPSTDTQYF	TGTGCCTGGGGTCAGCCTAGCACAGATACGCAGTATTTT
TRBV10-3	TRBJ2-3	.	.	CAISDSGASAPSTDTQYF	TGTGCCATCAGTGACTCTGGGGCGAGCGCTCCCAGCACAGATACGCAGTATTTT
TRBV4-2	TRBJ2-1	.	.	CASSREIGSYNEQFF	TGTGCCAGCAGCCGAGAGATCGGCTCCTACAATGAGCAGTTCTTC
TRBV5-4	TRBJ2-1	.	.	CASSLKGGLASFNEQFF	TGTGCCAGCAGCCTGAAGGGTGGTCTAGCTTCTTTCAATGAGCAGTTCTTC
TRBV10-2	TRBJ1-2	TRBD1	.	CASSADRVYGYTF	TGCGCCAGCAGCGCCGACAGGGTCTATGGCTACACCTTC
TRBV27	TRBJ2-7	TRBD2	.	CASSSPGERGYEQYF	TGTGCCAGCAGTTCTCCCGGCGAGCGGGGCTACGAGCAGTACTTC
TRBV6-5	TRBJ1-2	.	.	CASSYSRGGGYTF	TGTGCCAGCAGTTACTCAAGAGGGGGTGGCTACACCTTC
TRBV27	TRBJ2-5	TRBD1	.	CASAWVGQQETQYF	TGTGCCAGCGCTTGGGTGGGACAGCAAGAGACCCAGTACTTC
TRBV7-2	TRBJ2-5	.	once	CASSRSGSGETQYF	TGTGCCAGCAGCCGCAGTGGGTCGGGGGAGACCCAGTACTTC
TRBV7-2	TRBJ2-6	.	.	CASSLMFSGANVLTF	TGTGCCAGCAGCTTAATGTTCTCTGGGGCCAACGTCCTGACTTTC
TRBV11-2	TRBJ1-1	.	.	CASSFLSHGNTEAFF	TGTGCCAGCAGTTTTCTTTCCCACGGGAACACTGAAGCTTTCTTT
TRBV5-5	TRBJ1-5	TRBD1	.	CASSATGGDNQPQHF	TGTGCCAGCAGCGCCACAGGGGGGGACAATCAGCCCCAGCATTTT
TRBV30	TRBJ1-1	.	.	CAWGPQGLNTEAFF	TGTGCCTGGGGCCCCCAGGGATTGAACACTGAAGCTTTCTTT
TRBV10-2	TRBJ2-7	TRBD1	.	CASTLGQGGYEQYF	TGCGCCAGCACCCTCGGACAGGGTGGGTACGAGCAGTACTTC
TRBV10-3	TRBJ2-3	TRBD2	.	CAISRLAGGSDTQYF	TGTGCCATCAGCCGACTAGCGGGGGGGTCAGATACGCAGTATTTT
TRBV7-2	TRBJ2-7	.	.	CASGGRSGEQYF	TGTGCCAGCGGGGGACGTTCCGGCGAGCAGTACTTC
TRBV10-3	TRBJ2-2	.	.	CAISESPLVEVPTGELFF	TGTGCCATCAGTGAGTCTCCGTTGGTGGAGGTTCCAACCGGGGAGCTGTTTTTT
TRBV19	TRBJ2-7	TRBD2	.	CASSNSGGAYEQYF	TGTGCCAGTAGTAATAGCGGGGGGGCCTACGAGCAGTACTTC
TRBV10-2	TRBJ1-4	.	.	CASSGQRGVANEKLFF	TGCGCCAGCAGTGGACAGCGCGGCGTAGCAAATGAAAAACTGTTTTTT
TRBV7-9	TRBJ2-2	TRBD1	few	CASSRGTGVTGELFF	TGTGCCAGCAGCCGCGGGACAGGAGTCACCGGGGAGCTGTTTTTT
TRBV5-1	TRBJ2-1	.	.	CASSLNGRNEQFF	TGCGCCAGCAGCTTGAACGGAAGGAATGAGCAGTTCTTC
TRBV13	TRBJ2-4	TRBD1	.	CASSLSAQGENIQYF	TGTGCCAGCAGCTTATCGGCACAGGGGGAAAACATTCAGTACTTC
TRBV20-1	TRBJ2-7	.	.	CSGQGRDEQYF	TGCAGTGGGCAGGGGCGGGACGAGCAGTACTTC
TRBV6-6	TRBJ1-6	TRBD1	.	CASSYGDRNSPLHF	TGTGCCAGCAGTTACGGGGACAGAAATTCACCCCTCCACTTT
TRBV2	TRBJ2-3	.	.	CASSATDTQYF	TGTGCCAGCTCAGCGACGGATACGCAGTATTTT
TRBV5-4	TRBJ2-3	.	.	CASSLAGGGQITDTQYF	TGTGCCAGCAGCTTGGCCGGAGGGGGCCAAATCACAGATACGCAGTATTTT
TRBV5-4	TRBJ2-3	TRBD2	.	CASSLGLAGVNTDTQYF	TGTGCCAGCAGCTTAGGACTAGCGGGGGTTAACACAGATACGCAGTATTTT
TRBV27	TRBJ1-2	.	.	CASSSPRAGIYGYTF	TGTGCCAGCAGTTCTCCCCGGGCGGGAATCTATGGCTACACCTTC
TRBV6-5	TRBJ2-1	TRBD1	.	CASSYSGTGGNEQFF	TGTGCCAGCAGTTACTCTGGGACAGGGGGCAATGAGCAGTTCTTC
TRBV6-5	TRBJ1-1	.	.	CASSRDREAFF	TGTGCCAGCAGTCGAGACAGAGAAGCTTTCTTT